Each of the 23 T cell receptor beta chains below was sequenced from the same sample in a study of blood T cell repertoires in COVID-19. Using immunoSEQ multiplex PCR, the repertoire was profiled, and TCRdb retains in-frame clones only, with some absent. The repertoire has approximately 260,000 clones, 80% to 90% of them found once; the top ten carry approximately 4.3%. The sample was PBMCs or T cells enriched from blood (not recorded which). The receptor source for this set is a man aged 30-40 years with acute COVID-19.

The J gene is TRBJ2-2, the V gene TRBV18; no definite D call. Germline V gene sequence: CDR1 KGHSH, CDR2 LQKENI. V dropped 2 bases and J dropped 3 bases, with 7 bases sitting between them. This CDR3 has 14 residues. The CDR3 region has the DNA TGTGCCAGCTCACCAGTGTCGGACACCGGGGAGCTGTTTTTT. Translated: CASSPVSDTGELFF.

The gene calls are TRBV20-1 and TRBJ2-1, with D unresolved. Germline V gene lookup returns CDR1 DFQATT and CDR2 SNEGSKA (reference sequence). The V gene lost 0 bases and the J gene lost 7 bases, with 4 bases spanning the gap. This CDR3 is built from 11 residues. CDR3 nucleotide sequence: TGCAGTGCTAGAGATTATAATGAGCAGTTCTTC. It specifies CSARDYNEQFF.

The chain combines TRBV12-3 or TRBV12-4 with TRBJ2-6; D possibly corresponds to TRBD1 (5 bases). Trimming took off 7 bases at V and 13 bases at J, with 17 bases between the two ends. This CDR3 has 13 residues. The CDR3, as DNA: TGTGCCAGCACCATGGTTATTAGGACAGTCCTGACTTTC. Amino acids: CASTMVIRTVLTF.

This chain joins TRBV13 and TRBJ1-2; D remains ambiguous. There are 13 residues in the CDR3. Trimming removed 4 bases at V and 2 bases at J, with 8 bases between. CDR1 is PRHDT, CDR2 FYEKMQ, per germline (reference sequence). CDR3 sequence: CASSYNSNYGYTF. CDR3 nucleotides: TGTGCCAGCAGCTACAACAGCAACTATGGCTACACCTTC.

This chain connects TRBV11-2 to TRBJ1-1; D remains ambiguous. The CDR3 covers 14 residues. V gave up 4 bases and J gave up 4 bases, with 13 bases separating them. The germline V gene encodes CDR1 SGHAT and CDR2 FQNNGV. The CDR3 loop reads CASSSLRGRTEAFF. For the CDR3, the DNA is TGTGCCAGCAGCTCACTACGGGGTCGCACTGAAGCTTTCTTT.

The chain uses TRBV5-5 and TRBJ1-2, with D unresolved. V was cut by 4 bases and J by 4 bases, with 14 bases left in between. In germline, CDR1 is SGHKS, CDR2 YYEKEE (reference sequence). This CDR3 comprises 14 residues. In DNA form, the CDR3 reads TGTGCCAGCAGCCCCGAAGCGGACCGCTATGGCTACACCTTC. This translates into CASSPEADRYGYTF.

J is TRBJ2-2 and V is TRBV7-6, with 9 bases lining up with TRBD1. Germline-derived CDR1 and CDR2 are SGHVS and FNYEAQ. V shed 6 bases and J 4 bases; nucleotides not matched to a gene: 6. The CDR3 extends over 15 amino acids. CDR3: CASRPGQGVTGELFF. CDR3 DNA: TGTGCCAGCAGACCGGGACAGGGAGTCACCGGGGAGCTGTTTTTT.

The V gene is TRBV9, the J gene TRBJ1-3; possibly TRBD1 for D (6 bases). The V gene's germline CDR1 is SGDLS and CDR2 YYNGEE. Trimming removed 3 bases from V and 0 bases from J, with 13 bases in between. The CDR3 runs to 16 residues. The CDR3 nucleotides read TGTGCCAGCAGCGGAGGACAGTTGGTCTCTGGAAACACCATATATTTT. Protein product: CASSGGQLVSGNTIYF. The full variable domain, its missing parts supplied by reference TRBV9 and TRBJ1-3, is DSGVTQTPKHLITATGQRVTLRCSPRSGDLSVYWYQQSLDQGLQFLIQYYNGEERAKGNILERFSAQQFPDLHSELNLSSLELGDSALYFCASSGGQLVSGNTIYFGEGSWLTVV.

The chain joins TRBV27 to TRBJ2-3; D is unclear. The CDR3 sequence is 13 residues long. Germline loops: CDR1 MNHEY, CDR2 SMNVEV (reference sequence). Trimming removed 5 bases at V and 4 bases at J, with 10 bases between. Here the CDR3 DNA reads TGTGCCAGCAGTCCTCCTGTCTCAGATACGCAGTATTTT. Its protein is CASSPPVSDTQYF.

This clone was observed a handful of times. The chain couples TRBV27 to TRBJ1-5; the D is unclear. The CDR3 covers 16 residues. Trimming removed 0 bases at V and 1 base at J, with 10 bases between. Germline CDR1 reads MNHEY; CDR2 reads SMNVEV (reference sequence). CDR3 in amino acids: CASSLSAPGSNQPQHF. DNA of the CDR3: TGTGCCAGCAGTTTATCGGCCCCCGGGAGCAATCAGCCCCAGCATTTT.

J is TRBJ1-5 and V is TRBV27; D may be TRBD1 (5 bases). The CDR3 is 12 amino acids. The V gene's germline CDR1 is MNHEY and CDR2 SMNVEV (reference sequence). V lost 3 bases and J lost 9, with 9 bases in between. The chain's CDR3 is CASSFLGRPQHF. CDR3 in DNA: TGTGCCAGCAGTTTTTTGGGGCGGCCCCAGCATTTT.

This sequence joins TRBV19 and TRBJ2-2; tentative D call: TRBD2 (6 bases). CDR1 LNHDA and CDR2 SQIVND come from the germline V gene (reference sequence). V gave up 10 bases and J gave up 0 bases, with 9 bases separating them. The CDR3 is 13 amino acids. This CDR3 is CAIGRSNTGELFF. In nucleotides, the CDR3 is TGTGCCATTGGGAGGTCGAACACCGGGGAGCTGTTTTTT. The full variable domain, rest sourced from reference TRBV19 and TRBJ2-2, is DGGITQSPKYLFRKEGQNVTLSCEQNLNHDAMYWYRQDPGQGLRLIYYSQIVNDFQKGDIAEGYSVSREKKESFPLTVTSAQKNPTAFYLCAIGRSNTGELFFGEGSRLTVL.

This chain links TRBV3-1 (or the pseudogene TRBV3-2) with TRBJ1-2; no firm D call. The length of the CDR3 is 12 residues. The V gene lost 0 bases and the J gene lost 7 bases, with 6 bases spanning the gap. Looked up from germline, CDR1 is LGHDT and CDR2 is YNNKEL (reference sequence). CDR3 protein: CASSQDWSGYTF. For the CDR3, the DNA is TGTGCCAGCAGCCAAGATTGGAGTGGCTACACCTTC.

V usage is TRBV5-6 and J usage is TRBJ1-1, with a possible D match to TRBD1 (5 bases). The germline V gene encodes CDR1 SGHDT and CDR2 YYEEEE. V shed 3 bases and J shed 0 bases, with 9 bases lying between them. The CDR3 loop spans 14 amino acids. The CDR3: CASSYDRMNTEAFF. DNA for the CDR3: TGTGCCAGCAGCTACGACAGAATGAACACTGAAGCTTTCTTT.

The chain recombines TRBV3-1 (or the pseudogene TRBV3-2) with TRBJ1-2; no firm D call. Germline loops: CDR1 LGHDT, CDR2 YNNKEL (reference sequence). The V and J ends lost 1 base and 8 bases respectively, with 14 bases between them. The CDR3 runs to 14 residues. The CDR3 sequence is CASSQAELAGGYTF. In nucleotides, the CDR3 is TGTGCCAGCAGCCAAGCCGAGCTGGCGGGGGGCTACACCTTC.

The chain couples TRBV5-8 to TRBJ2-4, with D perhaps matching TRBD1 (6 bases). Trimming took off 6 bases at V and 0 bases at J, with 13 bases between the two ends. The CDR3 has 15 residues. In germline, CDR1 is SGHTS, CDR2 YDEGEE. In DNA form, the CDR3 reads TGTGCCAGCATCAGGGGTCCTCTAGCCAAAAACATTCAGTACTTC. Protein product: CASIRGPLAKNIQYF. Drawing the rest from reference TRBV5-8 and TRBJ2-4, the complete variable domain is EAGVTQSPTHLIKTRGQQATLRCSPISGHTSVYWYQQALGLGLQFLLWYDEGEERNRGNFPPRFSGRQFPNYSSELNVNALELEDSALYLCASIRGPLAKNIQYFGAGTRLSVL.

The chain links TRBV7-9 to TRBJ1-6, with 7 bases that match TRBD1. In germline, CDR1 is SEHNR, CDR2 FQNEAQ (reference sequence). The CDR3 runs to 14 residues. V gave up 3 bases and J gave up 8 bases; unmatched junction bases: 4. The CDR3 protein is CASSFNDRDSPLHF. CDR3 sequence (DNA): TGTGCCAGCAGCTTTAACGACAGGGATTCACCCCTCCACTTT.

A single count supports this clone. The chain combines TRBV12-3 or TRBV12-4 with TRBJ2-4; 8 positions match TRBD1. V shed 9 bases and J 7 bases; nucleotides not matched to a gene: 8. This CDR3 spans 13 amino acids. The CDR3, as DNA: TGTGCCAGTATTGGACAGGGAGATAACATTCAGTACTTC. Protein: CASIGQGDNIQYF.

The chain couples TRBV7-9 to TRBJ1-4, with D hard to call. Trimming removed 6 bases from V and 1 base from J, with 12 bases in between. CDR1 is SEHNR and CDR2 is FQNEAQ in the germline V gene (reference sequence). This CDR3 is 15 amino acids long. This CDR3 is CASSYHTGTNEKLFF. As DNA, the CDR3 is TGTGCCAGCAGTTACCACACGGGAACTAATGAAAAACTGTTTTTT.

The rearrangement uses TRBV18 and TRBJ1-4, with TRBD1 identical over 7 bases. V was clipped by 3 bases and J by 3 bases; unmatched bases: 4. Germline CDR1 and CDR2: KGHSH and LQKENI. The CDR3 extends over 15 amino acids. The CDR3 reads CASSPKGAPNEKLFF. For the CDR3, the DNA is TGTGCCAGCTCACCTAAGGGGGCTCCTAATGAAAAACTGTTTTTT.

The V gene is TRBV9, the J gene TRBJ2-5; no clear D gene. Germline assignment: CDR1 SGDLS and CDR2 YYNGEE. Between the trimmed V and J ends, which lost 0 bases and 1 base, there was a span of 10 bases. The CDR3 is 15 residues long. CDR3 nucleotides: TGTGCCAGCAGCGTAGGTAGAGCGCCCCAAGAGACCCAGTACTTC. Its translation: CASSVGRAPQETQYF.

The chain combines TRBV18 with TRBJ2-3, with D unresolved. Trimming shortened V by 3 bases and J by 1 base, and 11 bases separated the two germline ends. The germline V gene encodes CDR1 KGHSH and CDR2 LQKENI. CDR3 length: 15 amino acids. The CDR3 reads CASSPTPLGTDTQYF. The DNA of the CDR3 is TGTGCCAGCTCACCGACTCCATTGGGCACAGATACGCAGTATTTT.

The V call is TRBV11-2, the J call TRBJ2-5, with TRBD1 matching 8 bases. Germline assignment: CDR1 SGHAT and CDR2 FQNNGV. Trimming took 5 bases from V and 5 from J; bases not matched to a gene: 13. The CDR3 consists of 16 residues. CDR3 region: CASSPGTGSIGETQYF. The DNA for the CDR3 is TGTGCCAGCAGCCCCGGGACAGGTAGTATCGGGGAGACCCAGTACTTC. The variable domain in full, completed from reference TRBV11-2 and TRBJ2-5, reads EAGVAQSPRYKIIEKRQSVAFWCNPISGHATLYWYQQILGQGPKLLIQFQNNGVVDDSQLPKDRFSAERLKGVDSTLKIQPAKLEDSAVYLCASSPGTGSIGETQYFGPGTRLLVL.